This is a list of T cell receptor beta chains from one sample in a study of radiation and T cells in renal cell carcinoma. Assay: immunoSEQ multiplex PCR; the TCRdb copy retains only in-frame clones and omits some. Among some 10,000 clones listed, approximately 68% were seen once. Sequences were derived from tumor tissue, sampled from a patient whose treatment was nephrectomy without radiotherapy. These receptors originate from a man in his sixties with renal cell carcinoma. The CDR3 runs from the conserved cysteine through the conserved F or W. The D gene is left open where the match is weak. Size is stated for part of the rows, as once, few or many counts, or as a class when the clone is expanded.

V	size	J	D	DNA	CDR3
TRBV30	NA	TRBJ1-2	NA	TGTGCCTGGAGTGCAGTAGGACCTACGTGGGGCTACACCTTC	CAWSAVGPTWGYTF
TRBV5-1	NA	TRBJ2-2	NA	TGCGCCAGCAGCTTGGCTTCGACACCCGGGGAGCTGTTTTTT	CASSLASTPGELFF
TRBV19	once	TRBJ2-1	TRBD2	TGTGCCAGTGGACTAGCGCCTCATGAGCAGTTCTTC	CASGLAPHEQFF
TRBV7-2	once	TRBJ2-7	NA	TGTGCCAGCAGCACAGGGACAACCTCTTGGCAGTACTTC	CASSTGTTSWQYF
TRBV7-6	NA	TRBJ2-7	TRBD1	TGTGCCAGCAGCATAAGGACAGGTTCGGAGTCCGAGCAGTACTTC	CASSIRTGSESEQYF
TRBV4-1	NA	TRBJ2-3	TRBD2	TGCGCCAGCAGCCAATTTGCGGGAGAGACAGATACGCAGTATTTT	CASSQFAGETDTQYF
TRBV7-2	NA	TRBJ1-1	NA	TGTGCCAGCAGCTTTGGACCTGCGTGGGGCCAGGACACTGAAGCTTTCTTT	CASSFGPAWGQDTEAFF
TRBV4-1	NA	TRBJ1-1	NA	TGCGCCAGCAGCCAAGATGGTTGGGGAGGGACTGAAGCTTTCTTT	CASSQDGWGGTEAFF
TRBV5-4	once	TRBJ2-7	TRBD2	TGTGCCAGCACCGACTCGGGGGGAGCGGGGGGTGACGAGCAGTACTTC	CASTDSGGAGGDEQYF
TRBV9	few	TRBJ2-1	NA	TGTGCCAGCAACCTGGGACTGGCGAATGAGCAGTTCTTC	CASNLGLANEQFF
TRBV5-4	NA	TRBJ1-1	NA	TGTGCCAACCATCGGACACCGAACACTGAAGCTTTCTTT	CANHRTPNTEAFF
TRBV6-1	NA	TRBJ1-2	NA	TGTGCCAGCCGCCCGGGCCTTAGTGGCTATGGCTACACCTTC	CASRPGLSGYGYTF
TRBV13	NA	TRBJ2-5	NA	TGTGCCAGCAGCTCAACCATATCCGGGAACCTACAAGAGACCCAGTACTTC	CASSSTISGNLQETQYF
TRBV6-5	NA	TRBJ2-1	TRBD1	TGTGCCAGCAGTCTAAGACAGGGGAATGAGCAGTTCTTC	CASSLRQGNEQFF
TRBV29-1	NA	TRBJ2-7	NA	TGCAGCGTTGAAGATCAAAGCACCTACGAGCAGTACTTC	CSVEDQSTYEQYF
TRBV5-5	NA	TRBJ2-5	TRBD2	TGTGCCAGCAGCGCGGGGGGCTTACGGCTTGGGACCCAGTACTTC	CASSAGGLRLGTQYF
TRBV5-1	NA	TRBJ1-1	NA	TGCGCCAGCAGCTTGGCGCTGAAGAACACTGAAGCTTTCTTT	CASSLALKNTEAFF
TRBV5-1	NA	TRBJ2-7	NA	TGCGCCAGCAGTCGGGAGATGGGTACCTACGAGCAGTACTTC	CASSREMGTYEQYF
TRBV18	NA	TRBJ2-7	NA	TGTGCCAGCTCACCCCCCCTTACGAGGCGAGGTCTTCCGTACGAGCAGTACTTC	CASSPPLTRRGLPYEQYF
TRBV30	NA	TRBJ1-4	NA	TGTGCCTGGAGTAGTGTTGCAACTAATGAAAAACTGTTTTTT	CAWSSVATNEKLFF
TRBV30	NA	TRBJ1-2	NA	TGTGCCTGGAGTGTATCTCCGGGGGCCAACTATGGCTACACCTTC	CAWSVSPGANYGYTF
TRBV30	NA	TRBJ1-5	NA	TGTGCCTGGAGCAAGGGTTTGGGCAATCAGCCCCAGCATTTT	CAWSKGLGNQPQHF
TRBV28	NA	TRBJ2-6	NA	TGTGCCAGCAGTTCCGTAGGCCCCGGGGCCAACGTCCTGACTTTC	CASSSVGPGANVLTF
TRBV5-4	NA	TRBJ2-7	TRBD1	TGTGCCAGCAGCCTCGGGACAGGACCCCGCGAGCAGTACTTC	CASSLGTGPREQYF
TRBV7-6	NA	TRBJ2-1	TRBD2	TGTGCCAGCAGCTTAGAGTCGGGGGGGATCTATGAGCAGTTCTTC	CASSLESGGIYEQFF
TRBV5-1	NA	TRBJ1-3	NA	TGCGCCAGCAGCCAGAAACCGGGGGCAGATGGAAACACCATATATTTT	CASSQKPGADGNTIYF
TRBV4-1	few	TRBJ2-2	TRBD1	TGCGCCAGCAGCCAGGCTACGCAGGGGGTTACCGGGGAGCTGTTTTTT	CASSQATQGVTGELFF
TRBV10-3	NA	TRBJ2-7	TRBD1	TGTGCCATCGGGGGTTCCGGGACAGGGGCCTACGAGCAGTACTTC	CAIGGSGTGAYEQYF
TRBV27	NA	TRBJ2-4	TRBD2	TGTGCCAGCAGTACCGGGGGGACGCATAACATTCAGTACTTC	CASSTGGTHNIQYF
TRBV5-6	few	TRBJ2-1	NA	TGTGCCAGCACTCGGGAAGACAATGAGCAGTTCTTC	CASTREDNEQFF
TRBV21-1	NA	TRBJ2-5	NA	TGTGCCAGCAGCAAAGCTTTTCGGGACAGGTACCAAGAGACCCAGTACTTC	CASSKAFRDRYQETQYF
TRBV6-5	NA	TRBJ1-1	TRBD1	TGTGCCAGCAATCCCTCAGGGGGCGCAACTGAAGCTTTCTTT	CASNPSGGATEAFF
TRBV27	NA	TRBJ2-7	NA	TGTGCCAGCAGTTTCAAACAGGGCTCCTACGAGCAGTACTTC	CASSFKQGSYEQYF
TRBV7-9	NA	TRBJ1-4	NA	TGTGCCAGCAGCTTAGCGGCGTCCGGGAGGGGGAATGAAAAACTGTTTTTT	CASSLAASGRGNEKLFF
TRBV7-2	NA	TRBJ2-3	NA	TGTGCCAGCAGCTGGTTCACAGATACGCAGTATTTT	CASSWFTDTQYF
TRBV2	NA	TRBJ1-6	NA	TGTGCCAGCAGTGACCCGGGGAGGGCTTCACCCCTCCACTTT	CASSDPGRASPLHF
TRBV9	few	TRBJ2-2	NA	TGTGCCAGCAGCCCCTGGACAGCCGGGGAGCTGTTTTTT	CASSPWTAGELFF
TRBV7-3	few	TRBJ2-5	TRBD1	TGTGCCAGCAGCCAGGGGGCCCAAGAGACCCAGTACTTC	CASSQGAQETQYF
TRBV11-2	NA	TRBJ2-7	NA	TGTGCCAGCAGCTTAGATCGATACAGAACCTACGAGCAGTACTTC	CASSLDRYRTYEQYF
TRBV5-5	few	TRBJ2-1	NA	TGTGCCAGCAGCTTTAGCGGCACCTCCTACAATGAGCAGTTCTTC	CASSFSGTSYNEQFF
TRBV7-3	medium-sized	TRBJ2-1	TRBD1	TGTGCCAGCAGCTTAATGGGCGGGACAGGGGGCTACAATGAGCAGTTCTTC	CASSLMGGTGGYNEQFF
TRBV28	few	TRBJ1-2	NA	TGTGCCAGCATCACCTCTATAGGTGGCTACACCTTC	CASITSIGGYTF
TRBV18	NA	TRBJ2-7	NA	TGTGCCAGCTCACCCCACCCCGGATCCTACGAGCAGTACTTC	CASSPHPGSYEQYF
TRBV30	NA	TRBJ1-1	NA	TGTGCCTGGGTCGGGGGGCGGATGAACACTGAAGCTTTCTTT	CAWVGGRMNTEAFF
TRBV27	few	TRBJ1-4	NA	TGTGCCGCGGGGGGCGGGGTAGCAACTAATGAAAAACTGTTTTTT	CAAGGGVATNEKLFF
TRBV11-2	once	TRBJ1-2	TRBD1	TGTGCCAGCAGCCACGCACAGGGGGTCGATGGCTACACCTTC	CASSHAQGVDGYTF